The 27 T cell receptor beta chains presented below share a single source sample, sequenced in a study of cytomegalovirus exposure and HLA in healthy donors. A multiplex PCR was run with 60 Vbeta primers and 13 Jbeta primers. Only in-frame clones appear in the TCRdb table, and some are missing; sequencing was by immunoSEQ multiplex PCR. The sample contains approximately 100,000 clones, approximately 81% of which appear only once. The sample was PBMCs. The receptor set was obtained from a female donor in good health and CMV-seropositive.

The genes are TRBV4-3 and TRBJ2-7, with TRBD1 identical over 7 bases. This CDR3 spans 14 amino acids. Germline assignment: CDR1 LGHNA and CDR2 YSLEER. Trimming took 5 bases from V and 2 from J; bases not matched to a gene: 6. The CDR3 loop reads CASSTRQGPYEQYF. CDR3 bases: TGCGCCAGCAGCACCCGACAGGGACCCTACGAGCAGTACTTC.

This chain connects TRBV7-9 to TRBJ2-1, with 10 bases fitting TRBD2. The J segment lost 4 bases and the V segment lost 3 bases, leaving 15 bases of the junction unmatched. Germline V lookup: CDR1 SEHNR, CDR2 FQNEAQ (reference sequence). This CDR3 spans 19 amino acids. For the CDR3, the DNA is TGTGCCAGCAGCTTTGGCGGCCTAGCGGGGGCCGGGGCATACAATGAGCAGTTCTTC. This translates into CASSFGGLAGAGAYNEQFF.

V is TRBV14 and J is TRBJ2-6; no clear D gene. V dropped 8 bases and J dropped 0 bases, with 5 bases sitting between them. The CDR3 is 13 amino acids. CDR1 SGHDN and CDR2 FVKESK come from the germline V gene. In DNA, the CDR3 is TGTGCCAGCCGTTTCTCTGGGGCCAACGTCCTGACTTTC. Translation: CASRFSGANVLTF.

The CDR3 region is CASSQVMDRGSIYGYTF. In DNA, the CDR3 is TGTGCCAGCAGCCAAGTGATGGACAGGGGGTCGATCTATGGCTACACCTTC. This chain links TRBV4-2 with TRBJ1-2; 10 bases map to TRBD1. V trimming: 1 base; J trimming: 4 bases; junction bases outside the gene matches: 9. The CDR3 contains 17 residues. Germline CDR1 and CDR2: LGHNA and YNFKEQ.

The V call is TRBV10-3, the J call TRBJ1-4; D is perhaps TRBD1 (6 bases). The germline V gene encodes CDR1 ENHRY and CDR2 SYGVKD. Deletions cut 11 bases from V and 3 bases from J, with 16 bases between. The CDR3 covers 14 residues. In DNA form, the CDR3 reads TGTGCCGCCGCTCAAGGGGGATCTAATGAAAAACTGTTTTTT. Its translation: CAAAQGGSNEKLFF.

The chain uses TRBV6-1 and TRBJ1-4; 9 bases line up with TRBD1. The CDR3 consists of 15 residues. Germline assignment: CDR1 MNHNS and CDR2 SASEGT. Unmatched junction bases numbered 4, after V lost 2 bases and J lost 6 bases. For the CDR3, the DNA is TGTGCCAGCAGTGAAATGGGACAGGGTGATGAAAAACTGTTTTTT. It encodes CASSEMGQGDEKLFF.

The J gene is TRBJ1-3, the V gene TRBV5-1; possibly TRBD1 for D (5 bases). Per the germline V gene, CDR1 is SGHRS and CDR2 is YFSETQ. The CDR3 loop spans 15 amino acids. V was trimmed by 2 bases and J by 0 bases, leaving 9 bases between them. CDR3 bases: TGCGCCAGCAGCTTCTCGGGGGACTCTGGAAACACCATATATTTT. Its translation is CASSFSGDSGNTIYF.

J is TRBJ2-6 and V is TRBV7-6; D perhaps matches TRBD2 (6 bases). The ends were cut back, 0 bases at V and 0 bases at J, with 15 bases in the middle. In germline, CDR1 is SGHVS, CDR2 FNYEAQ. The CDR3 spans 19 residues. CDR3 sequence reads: CASSLAPGGSGSGANVLTF. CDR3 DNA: TGTGCCAGCAGCTTAGCCCCAGGAGGGTCGGGCTCTGGGGCCAACGTCCTGACTTTC.

CDR3 nucleotides: TGTGCCAGCAGCTTCCTAAGTGGCCCAGGGCCTGAAAAACTGTTTTTT. It yields the protein CASSFLSGPGPEKLFF. The chain is built from TRBV7-8 and TRBJ1-4, with a tentative D call TRBD1 (5 bases). The CDR3 is made up of 16 amino acids. The V gene lost 3 bases and the J gene lost 7 bases, with 18 bases spanning the gap. Germline-derived CDR1 and CDR2 are SGHVS and FQNEAQ.

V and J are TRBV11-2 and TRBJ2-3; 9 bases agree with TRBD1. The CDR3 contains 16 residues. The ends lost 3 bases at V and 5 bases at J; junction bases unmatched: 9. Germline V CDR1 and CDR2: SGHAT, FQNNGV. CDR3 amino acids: CASSFPRDRVGDTQYF. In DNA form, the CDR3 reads TGTGCCAGCAGCTTTCCCCGGGACAGGGTTGGAGATACGCAGTATTTT.

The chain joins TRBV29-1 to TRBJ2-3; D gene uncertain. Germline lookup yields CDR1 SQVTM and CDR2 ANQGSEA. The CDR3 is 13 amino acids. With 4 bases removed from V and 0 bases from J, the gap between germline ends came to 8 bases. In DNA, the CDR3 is TGCAGCGTTGCCCACATTAGCACAGATACGCAGTATTTT. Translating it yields CSVAHISTDTQYF.

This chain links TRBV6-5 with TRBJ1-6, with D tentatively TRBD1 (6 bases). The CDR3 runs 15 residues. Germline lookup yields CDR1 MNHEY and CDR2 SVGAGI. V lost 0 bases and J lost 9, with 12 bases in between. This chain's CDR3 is CASSYSGDMRSPLHF. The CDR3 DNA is TGTGCCAGCAGTTACTCAGGGGACATGCGTTCACCCCTCCACTTT.

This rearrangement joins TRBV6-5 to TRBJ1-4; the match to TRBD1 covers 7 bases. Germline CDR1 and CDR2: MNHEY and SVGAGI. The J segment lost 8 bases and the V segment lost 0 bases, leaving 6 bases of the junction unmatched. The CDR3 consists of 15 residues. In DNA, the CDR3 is TGTGCCAGCAGTTACTCGAACAGGGGTAGAGAAAAACTGTTTTTT. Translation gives CASSYSNRGREKLFF.

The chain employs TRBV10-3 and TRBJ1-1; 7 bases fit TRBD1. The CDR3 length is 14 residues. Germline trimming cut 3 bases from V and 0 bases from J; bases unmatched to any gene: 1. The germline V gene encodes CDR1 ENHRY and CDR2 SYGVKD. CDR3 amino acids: CAISEGTVNTEAFF. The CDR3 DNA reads TGTGCCATCAGTGAAGGGACAGTGAACACTGAAGCTTTCTTT.

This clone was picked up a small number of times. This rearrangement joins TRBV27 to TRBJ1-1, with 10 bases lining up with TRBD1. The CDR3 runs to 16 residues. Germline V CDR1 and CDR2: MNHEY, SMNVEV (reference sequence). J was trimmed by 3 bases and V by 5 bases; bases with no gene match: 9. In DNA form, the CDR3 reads TGTGCCAGCAGTCCCTGGGACAGGGGAAAGGACACTGAAGCTTTCTTT. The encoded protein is CASSPWDRGKDTEAFF.

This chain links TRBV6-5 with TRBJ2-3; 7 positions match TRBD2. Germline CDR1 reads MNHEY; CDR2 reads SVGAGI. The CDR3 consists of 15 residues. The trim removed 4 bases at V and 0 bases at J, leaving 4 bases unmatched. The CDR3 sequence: CASSWASGSTDTQYF. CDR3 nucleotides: TGTGCCAGCAGTTGGGCTAGCGGAAGCACAGATACGCAGTATTTT.

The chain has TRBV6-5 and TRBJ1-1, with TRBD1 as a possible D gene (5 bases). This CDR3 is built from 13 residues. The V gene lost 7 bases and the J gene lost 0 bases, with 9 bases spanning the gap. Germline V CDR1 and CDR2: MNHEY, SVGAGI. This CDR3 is CASNRQMNTEAFF. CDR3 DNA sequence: TGTGCCAGCAACCGACAGATGAACACTGAAGCTTTCTTT.

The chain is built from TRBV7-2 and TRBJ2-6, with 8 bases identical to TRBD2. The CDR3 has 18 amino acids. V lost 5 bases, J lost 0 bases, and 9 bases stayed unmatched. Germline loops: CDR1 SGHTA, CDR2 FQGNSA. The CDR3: CASSLRAGAFSGANVLTF. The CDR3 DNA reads TGTGCCAGCAGCCTCCGAGCGGGGGCCTTCTCTGGGGCCAACGTCCTGACTTTC. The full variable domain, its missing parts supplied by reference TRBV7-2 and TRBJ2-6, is GAGVSQSPSNKVTEKGKDVELRCDPISGHTALYWYRQSLGQGLEFLIYFQGNSAPDKSGLPSDRFSAERTGGSVSTLTIQRTQQEDSAVYLCASSLRAGAFSGANVLTFGAGSRLTVL.

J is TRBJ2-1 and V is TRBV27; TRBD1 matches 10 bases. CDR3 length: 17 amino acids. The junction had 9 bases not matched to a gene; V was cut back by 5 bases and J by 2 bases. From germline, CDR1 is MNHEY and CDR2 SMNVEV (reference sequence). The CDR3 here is CASSRTWTGGTYNEQFF. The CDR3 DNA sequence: TGTGCCAGCAGTCGGACCTGGACAGGGGGGACCTACAATGAGCAGTTCTTC.

The CDR3 is CSVDVPSGRTDTQYF. The CDR3 nucleotides are TGCAGCGTTGATGTGCCTAGCGGTCGCACAGATACGCAGTATTTT. The V and J genes are TRBV29-1 and TRBJ2-3, with TRBD2 matching over 7 bases. The germline V gene has CDR1 SQVTM and CDR2 ANQGSEA. The CDR3 has 15 amino acids. After removal of 3 bases from V and 1 base from J, the junction contained 7 bases not matched to a gene.

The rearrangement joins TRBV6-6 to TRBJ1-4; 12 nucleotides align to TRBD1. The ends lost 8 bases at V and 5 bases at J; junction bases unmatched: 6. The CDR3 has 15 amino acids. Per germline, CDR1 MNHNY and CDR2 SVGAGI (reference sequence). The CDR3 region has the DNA TGTGCCAGCCTCGGGACAGGGGGCTCCAATGAAAAACTGTTTTTT. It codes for CASLGTGGSNEKLFF.

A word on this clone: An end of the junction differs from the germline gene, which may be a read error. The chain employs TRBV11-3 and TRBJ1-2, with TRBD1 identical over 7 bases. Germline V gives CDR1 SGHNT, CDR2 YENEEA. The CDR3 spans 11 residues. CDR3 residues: CASSAPGQYSF. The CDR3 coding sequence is TGTGCCAGCAGCGCCCCGGGACAGTATTCATTC.

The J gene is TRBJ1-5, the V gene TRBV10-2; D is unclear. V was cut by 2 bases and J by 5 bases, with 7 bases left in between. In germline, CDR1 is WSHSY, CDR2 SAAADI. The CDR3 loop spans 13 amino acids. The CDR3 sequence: CASSEVSHQPQHF. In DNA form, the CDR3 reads TGCGCCAGCAGTGAGGTGAGCCATCAGCCCCAGCATTTT.

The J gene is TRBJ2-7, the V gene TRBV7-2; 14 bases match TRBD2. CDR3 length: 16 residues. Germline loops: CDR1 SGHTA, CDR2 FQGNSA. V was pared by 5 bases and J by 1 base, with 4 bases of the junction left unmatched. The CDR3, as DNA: TGTGCCAGCAGCCGAAGGACTAGCGGGGGGTCCTACGAGCAGTACTTC. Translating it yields CASSRRTSGGSYEQYF.

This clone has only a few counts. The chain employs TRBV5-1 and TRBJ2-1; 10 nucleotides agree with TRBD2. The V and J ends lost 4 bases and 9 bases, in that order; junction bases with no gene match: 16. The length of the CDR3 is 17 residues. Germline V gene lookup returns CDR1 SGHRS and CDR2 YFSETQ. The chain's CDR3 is CASSLGASGRFGGEQFF. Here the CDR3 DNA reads TGCGCCAGCAGCCTGGGGGCTAGCGGGAGATTTGGTGGTGAGCAGTTCTTC.

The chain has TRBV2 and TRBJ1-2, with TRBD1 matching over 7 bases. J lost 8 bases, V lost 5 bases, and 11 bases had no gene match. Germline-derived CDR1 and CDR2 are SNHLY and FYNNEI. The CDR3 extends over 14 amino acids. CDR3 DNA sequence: TGTGCCAGCAGTTACGGACAGGTCATTGGCGGCTACACCTTC. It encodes CASSYGQVIGGYTF.

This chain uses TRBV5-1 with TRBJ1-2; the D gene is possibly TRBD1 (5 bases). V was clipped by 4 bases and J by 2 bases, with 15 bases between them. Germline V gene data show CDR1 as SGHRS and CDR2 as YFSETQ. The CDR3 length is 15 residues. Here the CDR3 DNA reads TGCGCCAGCAGCCTAGCCACGGGGGACAACTATGGCTACACCTTC. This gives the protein CASSLATGDNYGYTF.